These 17 T cell receptor beta chains were all obtained from the same sample, sequenced in a study of T cells after yellow fever vaccination. From the 5' RACE reads, TCRdb called clonotypes with MiXCR, one entry per CDR3 protein. This table has around 65,000 distinct CDR3 sequences, around 6.2% appearing once. This specimen was CD4+ T cells sorted from PBMCs, taken approximately 16 days after the first yellow fever vaccination. The receptor source for this set is a man between 18 and 35 years old who received the YFV17D yellow fever vaccine.

This clonotype was seen at least ten times. The genes are TRBV18 and TRBJ1-4; D unclear. CDR3 length: 15 amino acids. With 3 bases removed from V and 3 bases from J, the gap between germline ends came to 11 bases. From germline, CDR1 is KGHSH and CDR2 LQKENI. In DNA, the CDR3 is TGTGCCAGCTCACCCGTCCGGCAAGCTAATGAAAAACTGTTTTTT. It encodes CASSPVRQANEKLFF.

The table lists this clonotype with many counts. The chain joins TRBV5-8 to TRBJ2-7; TRBD1 or TRBD2 may be the D gene (5 bases each). Germline V gene sequence: CDR1 SGHTS, CDR2 YDEGEE. This CDR3 is built from 14 residues. Trimming left V 9 bases short and J 2 bases short, with 18 bases between. The CDR3 DNA is TGTGCCACCTCCTCGGGACCGAACCCCTACGAGCAGTACTTC. This codes for CATSSGPNPYEQYF.

This clonotype has ten or more counts. The rearrangement uses TRBV7-9 and TRBJ2-2; tentatively, D is TRBD1 or TRBD2 (7 bases each). The CDR3 has 16 residues. Germline CDR1 SEHNR, CDR2 FQNEAQ (reference sequence). V dropped 7 bases and J dropped 3 bases, with 18 bases sitting between them. CDR3 DNA: TGTGCCAGCACCCCGCGACAGGGAGGGGACACCGGGGAGCTGTTTTTT. It specifies CASTPRQGGDTGELFF.

Ten or more counts support this clonotype. This chain connects TRBV12-3 or TRBV12-4 to TRBJ1-1; D is unresolved. The CDR3 is 11 residues long. Deletions cut 0 bases from V and 7 bases from J, with 3 bases between. This CDR3 reads CASSLAVEAFF. The DNA of the CDR3 is TGTGCCAGCAGTTTAGCGGTTGAAGCTTTCTTT.

This clonotype was recorded at least ten times. The chain is built from TRBV5-1 and TRBJ2-6; 10 nucleotides align to TRBD1. The V gene's germline CDR1 is SGHRS and CDR2 YFSETQ. V gave up 4 bases and J gave up 0 bases; unmatched junction bases: 4. This CDR3 contains 17 residues. The CDR3 region has the DNA TGCGCCAGCAGCGAGAGGACAGGGGGCTCTGGGGCCAACGTCCTGACTTTC. Residues: CASSERTGGSGANVLTF.

This clonotype was recorded at least ten times. This chain uses TRBV4-2 with TRBJ1-5; TRBD1 might be the D (5 bases). V was shortened by 2 bases and J by 5 bases, with 13 bases between the two germline ends. The CDR3 runs to 15 residues. CDR1 and CDR2 from the germline V gene are LGHNA and YNFKEQ. CDR3 protein: CASSQRGKVDQPQHF. The CDR3 DNA is TGTGCCAGCAGCCAACGGGGGAAGGTAGATCAGCCCCAGCATTTT.

This chain connects TRBV7-2 to TRBJ1-3; possibly TRBD1 for D (6 bases). The V end was cut by 1 base, the J end by 4 bases, with 17 bases between. The CDR3 length is 17 residues. CDR1 is SGHTA, CDR2 FQGNSA, per germline. The CDR3 loop is CASSLGNTGPVGNTIYF. CDR3 in DNA: TGTGCCAGCAGCTTAGGGAACACAGGGCCAGTCGGAAACACCATATATTTT. The variable domain in full, with the rest retrieved from reference TRBV7-2 and TRBJ1-3, is GAGVSQSPSNKVTEKGKDVELRCDPISGHTALYWYRQSLGQGLEFLIYFQGNSAPDKSGLPSDRFSAERTGGSVSTLTIQRTQQEDSAVYLCASSLGNTGPVGNTIYFGEGSWLTVV.

This clonotype was seen repeatedly, ten times or more. V gene TRBV20-1 combines with J gene TRBJ2-1; 13 bases match TRBD2. V trimming: 0 bases; J trimming: 9 bases; junction bases outside the gene matches: 11. The CDR3 contains 17 residues. Germline V gives CDR1 DFQATT, CDR2 SNEGSKA (reference sequence). The CDR3 region is CSARDSPRLAGGSEQFF. The CDR3 DNA sequence: TGCAGTGCTAGAGATTCTCCCCGACTAGCGGGGGGAAGTGAGCAGTTCTTC.

Many counts were recorded for this clonotype. The chain joins TRBV10-3 to TRBJ2-3; D is unresolved. This CDR3 is built from 12 residues. Germline V gene sequence: CDR1 ENHRY, CDR2 SYGVKD. V was trimmed by 0 bases and J by 4 bases, leaving 2 bases between them. The CDR3, as DNA: TGTGCCATCAGTGAGTCAGCAGATACGCAGTATTTT. It specifies CAISESADTQYF.

This clonotype was detected ten times or more. The J gene is TRBJ2-1, the V gene TRBV3-1; 9 positions match TRBD1. There are 16 residues in the CDR3. The germline CDR1 and CDR2 sequences are LGHDT and YNNKEL (reference sequence). V lost 4 bases to trimming and J lost 6 bases; unmatched junction nucleotides: 10. The CDR3 DNA sequence: TGTGCCAGCAGCCTCCCGGCCGGGACAGGGCGCAATGAGCAGTTCTTC. This gives the protein CASSLPAGTGRNEQFF.

This clonotype was seen repeatedly, ten times or more. This chain connects TRBV7-6 to TRBJ2-7; D not certain. Germline V lookup: CDR1 SGHVS, CDR2 FNYEAQ. V was clipped by 5 bases and J by 0 bases, with 23 bases between them. CDR3 length: 18 amino acids. CDR3 protein: CASSLTPNSDPSSYEQYV. The CDR3 DNA sequence: TGTGCCAGCAGCCTCACCCCAAACTCCGACCCTAGCTCCTACGAGCAGTACGTC.

There are many counts of this clonotype. The chain combines TRBV5-1 with TRBJ1-4, with 8 bases lining up with TRBD1. This CDR3 has 15 amino acids. Germline CDR1 is SGHRS and CDR2 is YFSETQ. V lost 4 bases and J lost 6; bases outside the gene matches: 8. Here the CDR3 reads CASSTQGARDEKLFF. The CDR3 nucleotides are TGCGCCAGCAGCACTCAGGGGGCGAGGGATGAAAAACTGTTTTTT.

The table lists this clonotype with many counts. The chain carries TRBV18 and TRBJ1-1; no clear D gene. Looked up from germline, CDR1 is KGHSH and CDR2 is LQKENI. The germline V and J ends were trimmed by 6 bases and 6 bases, with 8 bases remaining between them. CDR3 length equals 11 residues. CDR3 bases: TGTGCCAGCTCCGCCTACGCTGAAGCTTTCTTT. Its protein is CASSAYAEAFF. Drawing the rest from reference TRBV18 and TRBJ1-1, the complete variable domain is NAGVMQNPRHLVRRRGQEARLRCSPMKGHSHVYWYRQLPEEGLKFMVYLQKENIIDESGMPKERFSAEFPKEGPSILRIQQVVRGDSAAYFCASSAYAEAFFGQGTRLTVV.

There are many counts of this clonotype. The chain has TRBV5-1 and TRBJ2-5, with no clear D. The length of the CDR3 is 15 residues. The V gene's germline CDR1 is SGHRS and CDR2 YFSETQ. V was cut by 3 bases and J by 1 base, with 13 bases left in between. In nucleotides, the CDR3 is TGCGCCAGCAGCTCCGAGTCGCGGACCCAAGAGACCCAGTACTTC. Its protein product is CASSSESRTQETQYF.

This clonotype was seen many times. V is TRBV19 and J is TRBJ2-3; 8 bases agree with TRBD2. Per the germline V gene, CDR1 is LNHDA and CDR2 is SQIVND (reference sequence). This CDR3 spans 15 amino acids. The ends lost 10 bases at V and 4 bases at J; junction bases unmatched: 13. CDR3 protein: CATAEPGGAADTQYF. The CDR3 nucleotides are TGTGCCACAGCCGAGCCGGGGGGGGCGGCAGATACGCAGTATTTT.

This clonotype was picked up many times. The V gene is TRBV7-2, the J gene TRBJ2-1, with D possibly being TRBD1 (5 bases). Per germline, CDR1 SGHTA and CDR2 FQGNSA. The CDR3 has 14 amino acids. V was trimmed by 8 bases and J by 0 bases, leaving 11 bases between them. The CDR3 DNA is TGTGCCAGCGGGGCCTCAAGCTCCTACAATGAGCAGTTCTTC. Translated, it gives CASGASSSYNEQFF.

This clonotype came up many times. The chain employs TRBV7-2 and TRBJ2-3, with 9 bases aligning to TRBD2. Germline values: CDR1 SGHTA, CDR2 FQGNSA. The CDR3 spans 16 residues. The J segment lost 6 bases and the V segment lost 0 bases, leaving 7 bases of the junction unmatched. This CDR3 reads CASSLAVRGGGDTQYF. CDR3 nucleotide sequence: TGTGCCAGCAGCTTAGCGGTGCGGGGGGGCGGGGATACGCAGTATTTT.